This T cell receptor (beta chain) is from a study of cytomegalovirus exposure and HLA in healthy donors. Study information: In an early release, HLA-typed donors contributed tens of millions of unique TCR sequences.

It was with 60 Vbeta and 13 Jbeta primers that the PCR ran. The data were produced by immunoSEQ multiplex PCR, yet TCRdb's version contains in-frame clones alone and is incomplete. The sample holds tens of thousands of clones, under 85% seen once. Study outcomes and limitations: An apparent linkage of common viral pathogens to several of the most significant clusters emerged in a later analysis. Further analysis, carried out later, found HLA-associated TCR beta chains more clonally expanded than equally common other chains.

Trimming left V 1 base short and J 7 bases short, with 13 bases between. CDR3 length: 14 amino acids. CDR1 MDHEN and CDR2 SYDVKM come from the germline V gene. In regard to this clone: Its specificity is not known.

The receptor was derived from a woman aged 40 to 50 in good health and CMV-seropositive. The specimen was PBMCs. V usage is TRBV28 and J usage is TRBJ1-1; D gene uncertain. The CDR3 loop reads CASSLSFGEGEAFF. The CDR3, as DNA: TGTGCCAGCAGTTTATCCTTCGGGGAAGGTGAAGCTTTCTTT.